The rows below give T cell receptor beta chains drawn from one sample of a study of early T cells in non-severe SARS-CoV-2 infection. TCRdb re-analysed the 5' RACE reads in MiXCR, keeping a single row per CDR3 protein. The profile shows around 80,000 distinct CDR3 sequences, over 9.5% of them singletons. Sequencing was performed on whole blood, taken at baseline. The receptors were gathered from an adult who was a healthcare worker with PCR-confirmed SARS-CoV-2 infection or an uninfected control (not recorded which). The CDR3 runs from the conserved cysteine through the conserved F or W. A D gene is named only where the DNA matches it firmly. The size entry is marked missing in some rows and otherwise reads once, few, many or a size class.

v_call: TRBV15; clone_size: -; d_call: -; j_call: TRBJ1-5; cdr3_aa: CATSRVGQGGHQPQHF; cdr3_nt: TGTGCCACCAGCAGAGTTGGGCAGGGAGGCCATCAGCCCCAGCATTTT
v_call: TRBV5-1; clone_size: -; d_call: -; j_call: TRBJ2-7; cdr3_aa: CASRSPGLSSYEQYF; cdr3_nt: TGCGCCAGCAGATCGCCGGGACTGAGCTCCTACGAGCAGTACTTC
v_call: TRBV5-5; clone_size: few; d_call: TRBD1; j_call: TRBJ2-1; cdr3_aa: CASSRPPGQGAPYNEQFF; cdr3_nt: TGTGCCAGCAGCCGACCGCCGGGACAGGGGGCCCCCTACAATGAGCAGTTCTTC
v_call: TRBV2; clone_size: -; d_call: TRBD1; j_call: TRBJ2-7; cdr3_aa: CASSVGRDRGFYEQYF; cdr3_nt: TGTGCCAGCAGTGTGGGCCGGGACAGGGGGTTCTACGAGCAGTACTTC
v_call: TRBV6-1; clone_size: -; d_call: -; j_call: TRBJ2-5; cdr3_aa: CASMDYFETQYF; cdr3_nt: TGTGCCAGCATGGACTATTTCGAGACCCAGTACTTC
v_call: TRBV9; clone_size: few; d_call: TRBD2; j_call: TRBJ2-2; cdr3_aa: CASSVVGSGSGELFF; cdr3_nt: TGTGCCAGCAGCGTAGTAGGTAGCGGGAGTGGGGAGCTGTTTTTT
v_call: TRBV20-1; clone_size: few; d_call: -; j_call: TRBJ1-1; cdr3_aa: CSAYLTLNTEAFF; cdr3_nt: TGCAGTGCTTACCTAACCTTGAACACTGAAGCTTTCTTT
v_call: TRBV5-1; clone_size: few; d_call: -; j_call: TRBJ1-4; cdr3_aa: CASSLGRGDEKLFF; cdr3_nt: TGCGCCAGCAGCTTGGGAAGAGGTGACGAAAAACTGTTTTTT
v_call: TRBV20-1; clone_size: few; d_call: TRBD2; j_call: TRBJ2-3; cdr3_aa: CSVLGEGPTDTQYF; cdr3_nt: TGCAGTGTACTCGGGGAGGGACCCACAGATACGCAGTATTTT
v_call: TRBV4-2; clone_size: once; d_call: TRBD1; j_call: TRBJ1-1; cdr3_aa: CASSRDRGQPVFF; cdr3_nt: TGTGCCAGCAGCCGAGATCGGGGACAGCCGGTTTTCTTT
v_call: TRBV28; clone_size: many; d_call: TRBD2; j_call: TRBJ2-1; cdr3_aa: CASSFAGDYNEQFF; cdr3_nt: TGTGCCAGCAGTTTCGCGGGAGATTACAATGAGCAGTTCTTC
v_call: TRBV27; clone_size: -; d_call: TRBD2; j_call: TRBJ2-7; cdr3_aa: CASCRLAGLPYEQYF; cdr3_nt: TGTGCCAGCTGCCGACTAGCGGGCCTCCCCTACGAGCAGTACTTC
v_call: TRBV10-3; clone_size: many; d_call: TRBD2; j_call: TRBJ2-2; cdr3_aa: CAISVSGQANTGELFF; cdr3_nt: TGTGCCATCAGTGTTAGCGGGCAGGCGAACACCGGGGAGCTGTTTTTT
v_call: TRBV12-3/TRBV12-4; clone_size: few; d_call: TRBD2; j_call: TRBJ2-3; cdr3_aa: CASVLSGSSADTQYF; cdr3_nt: TGTGCCAGCGTACTTAGCGGGAGTTCGGCAGATACGCAGTATTTT
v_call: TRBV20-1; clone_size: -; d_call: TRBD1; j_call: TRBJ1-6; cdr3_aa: CSARASGDRGSPLHF; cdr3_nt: TGCAGTGCTAGAGCCTCGGGGGACAGGGGTTCACCCCTCCACTTT
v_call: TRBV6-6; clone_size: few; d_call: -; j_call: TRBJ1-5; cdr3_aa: CASSLRGSGNQPQHF; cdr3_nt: TGTGCCAGCAGTTTGAGGGGGTCCGGCAATCAGCCCCAGCATTTT
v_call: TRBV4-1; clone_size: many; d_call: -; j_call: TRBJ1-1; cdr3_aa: CASSQVQIAEAFF; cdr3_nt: TGCGCCAGCAGCCAGGTCCAAATCGCTGAAGCTTTCTTT
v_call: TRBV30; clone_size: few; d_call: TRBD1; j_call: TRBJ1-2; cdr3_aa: CAWSVSQGVGYTF; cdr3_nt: TGTGCCTGGAGTGTATCGCAGGGGGTTGGCTACACCTTC
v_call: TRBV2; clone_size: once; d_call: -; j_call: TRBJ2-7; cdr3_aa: CASKEGREQYF; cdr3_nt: TGTGCCAGCAAAGAGGGGAGGGAGCAGTACTTC
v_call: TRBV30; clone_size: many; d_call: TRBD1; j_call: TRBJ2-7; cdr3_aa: CAWSVGTGTYEQYF; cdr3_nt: TGTGCCTGGAGTGTTGGGACAGGGACCTACGAGCAGTACTTC
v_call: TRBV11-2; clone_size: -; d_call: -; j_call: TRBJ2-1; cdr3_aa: CASSLEAFGSYNEQFF; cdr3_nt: TGTGCCAGCAGCTTAGAGGCCTTCGGCTCCTACAATGAGCAGTTCTTC
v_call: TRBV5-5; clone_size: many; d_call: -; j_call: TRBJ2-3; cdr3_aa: CASSSPWRGPSTDTQYF; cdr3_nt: TGTGCCAGCAGCTCCCCATGGAGGGGACCGAGCACAGATACGCAGTATTTT
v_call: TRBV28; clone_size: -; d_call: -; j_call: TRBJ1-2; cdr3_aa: CASADAGPLSYTF; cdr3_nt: TGTGCCAGCGCGGACGCGGGACCTTTGAGCTACACCTTC
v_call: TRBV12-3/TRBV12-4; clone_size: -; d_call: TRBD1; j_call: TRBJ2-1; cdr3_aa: CASSLGGTGGYNEQFF; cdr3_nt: TGTGCCAGCAGTTTAGGAGGGACAGGGGGGTACAATGAGCAGTTCTTC
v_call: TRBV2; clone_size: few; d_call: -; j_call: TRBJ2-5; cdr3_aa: CASSEQGVPQYF; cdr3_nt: TGTGCCAGCAGTGAACAAGGCGTTCCCCAGTACTTC
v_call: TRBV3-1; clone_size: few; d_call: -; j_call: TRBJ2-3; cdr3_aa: CASSQTGTLIYF; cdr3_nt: TGTGCCAGCAGCCAGACCGGGACCCTGATCTATTTT
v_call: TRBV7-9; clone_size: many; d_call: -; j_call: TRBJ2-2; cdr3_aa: CASSQWTANTGELFF; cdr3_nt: TGTGCCAGCAGCCAGTGGACAGCCAACACCGGGGAGCTGTTTTTT
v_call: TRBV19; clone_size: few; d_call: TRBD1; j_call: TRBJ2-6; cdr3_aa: CASSINRGLNSGANVLTF; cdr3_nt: TGTGCCAGTAGTATAAACAGGGGATTAAACTCTGGGGCCAACGTCCTGACTTTC
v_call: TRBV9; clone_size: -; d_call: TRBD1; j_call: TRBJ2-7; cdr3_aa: CASSVGDREDEQYF; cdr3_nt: TGTGCCAGCAGCGTAGGGGACAGGGAGGACGAGCAGTACTTC
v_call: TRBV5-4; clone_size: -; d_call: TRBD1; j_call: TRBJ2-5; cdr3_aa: CASSSAAGQGRETQYF; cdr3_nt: TGTGCCAGCAGCTCGGCCGCGGGACAGGGCCGAGAGACCCAGTACTTC
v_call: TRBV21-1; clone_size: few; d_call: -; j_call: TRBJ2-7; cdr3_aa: CARVHEQYF; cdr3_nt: TGTGCCAGGGTACACGAGCAGTACTTC
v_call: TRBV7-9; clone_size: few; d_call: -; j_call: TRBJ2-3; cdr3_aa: CASSFGTSTDTQYF; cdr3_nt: TGTGCCAGCAGCTTCGGAACTAGCACAGATACGCAGTATTTT
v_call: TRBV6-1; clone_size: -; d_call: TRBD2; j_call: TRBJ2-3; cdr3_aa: CAGRLDPSGGTQYF; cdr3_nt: TGTGCCGGCCGACTGGACCCTTCGGGGGGTACGCAGTATTTT
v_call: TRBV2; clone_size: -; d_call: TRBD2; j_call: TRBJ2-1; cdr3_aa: CASKLAGVNEQFF; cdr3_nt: TGTGCCAGCAAACTAGCGGGAGTGAATGAGCAGTTCTTC
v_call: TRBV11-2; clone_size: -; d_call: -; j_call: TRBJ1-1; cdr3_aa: CASSLGGSNTEAFF; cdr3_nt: TGTGCCAGCAGCTTGGGGGGTTCGAACACTGAAGCTTTCTTT
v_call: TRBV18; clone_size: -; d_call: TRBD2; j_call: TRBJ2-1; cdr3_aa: CASSKGLGSYNEQFF; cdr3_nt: TGTGCCAGCTCAAAGGGACTAGGGTCCTACAATGAGCAGTTCTTC
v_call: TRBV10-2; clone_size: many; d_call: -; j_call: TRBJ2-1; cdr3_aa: CASSEIAGFRGNEQFF; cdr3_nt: TGCGCCAGCAGTGAGATCGCGGGATTCAGGGGGAATGAGCAGTTCTTC
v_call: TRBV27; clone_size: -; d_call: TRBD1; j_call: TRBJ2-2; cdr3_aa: CASSLRQGATGELFF; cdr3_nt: TGTGCCAGCAGTTTACGACAGGGAGCCACCGGGGAGCTGTTTTTT
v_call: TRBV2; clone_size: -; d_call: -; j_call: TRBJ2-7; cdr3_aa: CASEEPGAYEQYF; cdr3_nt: TGTGCCAGCGAGGAGCCGGGAGCATACGAGCAGTACTTC
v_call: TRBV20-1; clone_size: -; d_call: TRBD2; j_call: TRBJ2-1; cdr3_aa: CSAATSGRFNEQFF; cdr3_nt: TGCAGTGCTGCGACTAGCGGGAGATTCAATGAGCAGTTCTTC
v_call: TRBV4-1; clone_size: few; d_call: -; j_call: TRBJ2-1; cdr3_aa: CASRPTGTRSSNEQFF; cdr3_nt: TGCGCCAGCAGGCCAACAGGGACCCGATCCAGCAATGAGCAGTTCTTC
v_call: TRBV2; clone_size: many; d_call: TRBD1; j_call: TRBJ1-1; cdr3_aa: CASIRTGNTEAFF; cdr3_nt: TGTGCCAGCATAAGGACAGGGAACACTGAAGCTTTCTTT
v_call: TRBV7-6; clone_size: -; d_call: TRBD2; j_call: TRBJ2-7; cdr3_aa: CASSLASAGALYEQYF; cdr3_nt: TGTGCCAGCAGCTTAGCTTCAGCGGGAGCCCTGTACGAGCAGTACTTC
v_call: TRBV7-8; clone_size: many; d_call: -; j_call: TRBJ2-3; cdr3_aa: CASSLEAWVGGTDTQYF; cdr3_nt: TGTGCCAGCAGCTTAGAGGCTTGGGTGGGGGGCACAGATACGCAGTATTTT
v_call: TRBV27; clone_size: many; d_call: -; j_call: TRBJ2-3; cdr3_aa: CASRRQTSTDTQYF; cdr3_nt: TGTGCCAGCAGGAGACAAACCAGCACAGATACGCAGTATTTT
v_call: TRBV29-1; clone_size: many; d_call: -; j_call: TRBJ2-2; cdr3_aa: CSVLIAAKNTGELFF; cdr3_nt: TGCAGCGTCCTTATAGCGGCCAAGAACACCGGGGAGCTGTTTTTT
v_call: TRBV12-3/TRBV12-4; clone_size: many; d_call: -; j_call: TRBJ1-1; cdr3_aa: CASSHWQRLFEAFF; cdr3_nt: TGTGCCAGCAGTCACTGGCAGCGCCTGTTTGAAGCTTTCTTT
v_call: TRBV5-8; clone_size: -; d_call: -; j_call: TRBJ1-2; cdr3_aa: CASSLAGNYGYTF; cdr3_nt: TGTGCCAGCAGCTTGGCAGGGAACTATGGCTACACCTTC
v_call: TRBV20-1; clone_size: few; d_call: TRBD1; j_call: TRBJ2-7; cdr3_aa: CSATRTGGLYEQYF; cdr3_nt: TGCAGTGCTACAAGGACAGGGGGCTTATACGAGCAGTACTTC
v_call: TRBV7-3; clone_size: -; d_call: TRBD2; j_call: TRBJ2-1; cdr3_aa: CASSPGLAGIEQFF; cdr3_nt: TGTGCCAGCAGCCCTGGACTAGCGGGAATTGAGCAGTTCTTC
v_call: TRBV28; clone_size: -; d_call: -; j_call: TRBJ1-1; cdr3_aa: CASSLMGTTNTEAFF; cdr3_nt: TGTGCCAGCAGTTTAATGGGGACAACGAACACTGAAGCTTTCTTT
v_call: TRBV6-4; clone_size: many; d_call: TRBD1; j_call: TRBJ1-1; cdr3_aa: CASTPDRASTEAFF; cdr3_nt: TGTGCCAGCACTCCGGACAGGGCGAGCACTGAAGCTTTCTTT
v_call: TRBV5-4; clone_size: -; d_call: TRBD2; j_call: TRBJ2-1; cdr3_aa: CASSFDFVGTTNNEQFF; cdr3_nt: TGTGCCAGCAGCTTCGACTTTGTAGGGACTACCAATAATGAGCAGTTCTTC
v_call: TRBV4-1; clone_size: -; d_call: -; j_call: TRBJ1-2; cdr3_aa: CASSQTPATNYGYTF; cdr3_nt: TGCGCCAGCAGCCAGACCCCCGCGACTAACTATGGCTACACCTTC
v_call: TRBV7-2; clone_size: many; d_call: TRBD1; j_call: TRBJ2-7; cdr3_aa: CASSVTITGVEEQYF; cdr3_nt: TGTGCCAGCAGCGTCACTATTACAGGGGTAGAAGAGCAGTACTTC
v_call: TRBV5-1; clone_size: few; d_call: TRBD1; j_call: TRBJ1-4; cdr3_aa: CASSLAGTGNEKLFF; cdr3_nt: TGCGCCAGCAGCTTGGCGGGGACAGGGAATGAAAAACTGTTTTTT
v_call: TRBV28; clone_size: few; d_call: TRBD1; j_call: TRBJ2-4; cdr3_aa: CASSLRGQGRAKNIQYF; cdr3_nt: TGTGCCAGCAGTTTAAGGGGACAGGGGCGAGCCAAAAACATTCAGTACTTC
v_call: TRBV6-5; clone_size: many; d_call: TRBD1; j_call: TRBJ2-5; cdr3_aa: CASQGTGMGVETQYF; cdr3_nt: TGTGCCAGCCAAGGGACAGGGATGGGGGTGGAGACCCAGTACTTC
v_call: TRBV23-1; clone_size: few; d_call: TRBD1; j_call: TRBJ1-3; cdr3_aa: CASSPNMTGSSGNTIYF; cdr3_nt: TGCGCCAGCAGTCCAAATATGACAGGGAGCTCTGGAAACACCATATATTTT
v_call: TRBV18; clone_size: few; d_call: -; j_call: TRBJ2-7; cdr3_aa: CASSPTTREQYF; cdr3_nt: TGTGCCAGCTCACCTACGACCCGGGAGCAGTACTTC